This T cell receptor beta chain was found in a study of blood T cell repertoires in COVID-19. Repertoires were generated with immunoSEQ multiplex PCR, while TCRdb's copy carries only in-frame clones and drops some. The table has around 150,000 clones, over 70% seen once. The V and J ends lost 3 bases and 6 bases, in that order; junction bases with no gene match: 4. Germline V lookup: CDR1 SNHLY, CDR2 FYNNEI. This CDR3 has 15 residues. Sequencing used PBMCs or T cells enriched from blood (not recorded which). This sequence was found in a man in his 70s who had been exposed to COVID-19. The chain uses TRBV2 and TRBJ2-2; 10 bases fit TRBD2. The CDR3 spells CASSEGLAIAGELFF. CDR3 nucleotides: TGTGCCAGCAGTGAGGGACTAGCGATCGCCGGGGAGCTGTTTTTT.